This T cell receptor (beta chain) appears in the sequencing data of a study of neurological immune-mediated disorders. Study-wide results and caveats: Phylogenetic grouping put 18 of 34 multiple sclerosis patients' repertoires into one related-CDR3 cluster, a possible signature.

CDR3 size: 11 residues. Germline loops: CDR1 DFQATT, CDR2 SNEGSKA (reference sequence). A single record per CDR3 protein comes from TCRdb applying MiXCR to the 5' RACE reads. The table lists around 28,000 distinct CDR3 sequences, more than 2% of them singletons. This clonotype was recorded at least ten times. The antigen is unknown. An end of the junction does not agree with germline; a read error may underlie this. This receptor was obtained from a woman between 45 and 65 years old with multiple sclerosis. The sample was PBMCs. The chain couples TRBV20-1 to TRBJ1-6; D uncertain. In DNA, the CDR3 is TGCAGTGCTAGAAGCAGGCCTGCTTGTAACTTT. It specifies CSARSRPACNF.